This TCR beta chain stems from a study of T-cell reconstitution after alpha-beta-depleted transplantation in children. Study-wide results and caveats: At around two months after transplant, the alpha-beta T cells were reportedly derived from several hundred expanded clones that came from non-depleted graft cells. The authors attributed T-cell counts and diversity one year after transplant mostly to newly produced T cells.

Per germline, CDR1 SGHRS and CDR2 YFSETQ. CDR3 length equals 16 residues. V trimming: 4 bases; J trimming: 0 bases; junction bases outside the gene matches: 7. This clonotype was detected a few times. The antigen is unknown. TCRbeta library preparation incorporated unique molecular identifiers. One entry per CDR3 protein, called by TCRdb with MiXCR from the PCR reads. The profile shows about 250,000 distinct CDR3 sequences, 20% to 30% of them singletons. This rearrangement joins TRBV5-1 to TRBJ1-1; TRBD1 matches at 9 bases. Sample: PBMCs, mostly from graft donor cells, taken 360 days after TCRalphabeta/CD19-depleted stem cell transplant. This TCR was recovered from a female patient between 2 and 15 years old who had a stem cell transplant for congenital amegakaryocytic thrombocytopenia, so the T cells may come from the graft donor. The CDR3 sequence: CASSPGQGRLNTEAFF. The CDR3 nucleotides are TGCGCCAGCAGCCCCGGACAGGGGAGGCTGAACACTGAAGCTTTCTTT. The whole variable domain, remainder taken from reference TRBV5-1 and TRBJ1-1, is KAGVTQTPRYLIKTRGQQVTLSCSPISGHRSVSWYQQTPGQGLQFLFEYFSETQRNKGNFPGRFSGRQFSNSRSEMNVSTLELGDSALYLCASSPGQGRLNTEAFFGQGTRLTVV.